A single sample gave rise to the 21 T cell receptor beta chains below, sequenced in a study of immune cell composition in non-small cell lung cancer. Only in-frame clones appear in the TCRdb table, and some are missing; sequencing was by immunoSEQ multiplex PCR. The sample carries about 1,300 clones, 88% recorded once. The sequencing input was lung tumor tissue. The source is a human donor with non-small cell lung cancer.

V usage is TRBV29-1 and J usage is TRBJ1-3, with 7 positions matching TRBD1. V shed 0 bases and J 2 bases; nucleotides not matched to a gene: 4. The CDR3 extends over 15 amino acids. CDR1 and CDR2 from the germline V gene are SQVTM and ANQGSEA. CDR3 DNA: TGCAGCGTTGAAGATAGTGGACAGGCTGGAAACACCATATATTTT. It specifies CSVEDSGQAGNTIYF.

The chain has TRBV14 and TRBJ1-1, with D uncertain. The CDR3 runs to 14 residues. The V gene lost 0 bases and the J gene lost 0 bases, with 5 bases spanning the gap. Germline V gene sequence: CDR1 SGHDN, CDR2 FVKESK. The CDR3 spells CASSQERVNTEAFF. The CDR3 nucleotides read TGTGCCAGCAGCCAAGAGAGAGTGAACACTGAAGCTTTCTTT.

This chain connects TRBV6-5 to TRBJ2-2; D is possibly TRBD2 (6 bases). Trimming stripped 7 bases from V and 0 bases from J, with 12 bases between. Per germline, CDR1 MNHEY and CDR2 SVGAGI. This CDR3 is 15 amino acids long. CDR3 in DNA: TGTGCCAGCAATCCGGGACTTCCGAACACCGGGGAGCTGTTTTTT. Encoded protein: CASNPGLPNTGELFF.

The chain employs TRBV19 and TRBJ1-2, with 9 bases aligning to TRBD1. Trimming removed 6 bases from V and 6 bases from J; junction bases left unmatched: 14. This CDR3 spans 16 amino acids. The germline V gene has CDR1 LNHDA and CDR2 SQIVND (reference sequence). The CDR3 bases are TGTGCCAGTAGAGAGCAACACGGGACAGGGTTAAATGGCTACACCTTC. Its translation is CASREQHGTGLNGYTF.

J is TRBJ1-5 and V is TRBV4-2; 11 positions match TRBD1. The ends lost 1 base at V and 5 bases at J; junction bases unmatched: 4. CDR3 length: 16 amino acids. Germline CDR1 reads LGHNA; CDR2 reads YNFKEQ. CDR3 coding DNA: TGTGCCAGCAGCCAAGTCCTGGGACAGGGGGATCAGCCCCAGCATTTT. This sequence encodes CASSQVLGQGDQPQHF.

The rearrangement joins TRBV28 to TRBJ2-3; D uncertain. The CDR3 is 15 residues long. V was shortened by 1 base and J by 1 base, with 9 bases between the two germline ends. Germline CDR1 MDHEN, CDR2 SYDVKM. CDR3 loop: CASSLFGPRTDTQYF. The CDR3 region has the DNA TGTGCCAGCAGTTTATTTGGCCCACGCACAGATACGCAGTATTTT. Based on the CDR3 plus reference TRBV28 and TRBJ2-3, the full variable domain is DVKVTQSSRYLVKRTGEKVFLECVQDMDHENMFWYRQDPGLGLRLIYFSYDVKMKEKGDIPEGYSVSREKKERFSLILESASTNQTSMYLCASSLFGPRTDTQYFGPGTRLTVL.

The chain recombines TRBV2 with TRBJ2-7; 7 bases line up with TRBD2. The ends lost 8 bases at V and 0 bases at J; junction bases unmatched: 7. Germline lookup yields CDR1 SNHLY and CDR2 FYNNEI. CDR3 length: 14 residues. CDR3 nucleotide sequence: TGTGCCAGCGGTGTGGGGGGGAGCTCCTACGAGCAGTACTTC. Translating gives CASGVGGSSYEQYF.

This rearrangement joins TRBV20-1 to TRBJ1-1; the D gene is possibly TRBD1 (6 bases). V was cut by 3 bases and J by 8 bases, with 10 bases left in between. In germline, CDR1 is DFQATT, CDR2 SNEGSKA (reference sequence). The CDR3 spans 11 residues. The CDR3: CSASQGTEAFF. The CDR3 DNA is TGCAGTGCTAGTCAAGGGACAGAAGCTTTCTTT.

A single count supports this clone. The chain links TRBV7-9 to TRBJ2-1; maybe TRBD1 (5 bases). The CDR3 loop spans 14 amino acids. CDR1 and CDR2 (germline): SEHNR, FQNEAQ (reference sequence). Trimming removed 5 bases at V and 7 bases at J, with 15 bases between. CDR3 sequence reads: CASSPPAGKNEQFF. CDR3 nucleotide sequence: TGTGCCAGCAGCCCCCCAGCAGGGAAGAATGAGCAGTTCTTC.

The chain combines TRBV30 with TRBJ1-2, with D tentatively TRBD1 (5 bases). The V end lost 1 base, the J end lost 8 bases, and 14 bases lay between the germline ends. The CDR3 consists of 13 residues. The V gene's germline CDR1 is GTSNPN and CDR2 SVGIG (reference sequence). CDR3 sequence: CAWSADTARGYTF. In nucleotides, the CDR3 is TGTGCCTGGAGTGCGGACACGGCGAGGGGCTACACCTTC. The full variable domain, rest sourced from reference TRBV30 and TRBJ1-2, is SQTIHQWPATLVQPVGSPLSLECTVEGTSNPNLYWYRQAAGRGLQLLFYSVGIGQISSEVPQNLSASRPQDRQFILSSKKLLLSDSGFYLCAWSADTARGYTFGSGTRLTVV.

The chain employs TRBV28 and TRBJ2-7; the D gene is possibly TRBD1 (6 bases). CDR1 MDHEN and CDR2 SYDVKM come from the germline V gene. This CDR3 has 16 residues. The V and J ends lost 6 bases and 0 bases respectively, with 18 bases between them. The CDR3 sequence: CASSSRDTHPSYEQYF. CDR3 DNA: TGTGCCAGCAGCTCCCGGGACACCCACCCCTCCTACGAGCAGTACTTC.

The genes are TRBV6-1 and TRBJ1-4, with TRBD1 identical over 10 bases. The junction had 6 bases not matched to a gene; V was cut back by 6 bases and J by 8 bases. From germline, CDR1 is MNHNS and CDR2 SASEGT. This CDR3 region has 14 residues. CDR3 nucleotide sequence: TGTGCCAGCAGGACAGGGGGCGCGGGAGAAAAACTGTTTTTT. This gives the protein CASRTGGAGEKLFF.

The CDR3 DNA follows: TGTGCCAGCAGCTCCCCCCGTCCCACAGATACGCAGTATTTT. Its translation is CASSSPRPTDTQYF. J is TRBJ2-3 and V is TRBV7-2; D is unresolved. Trimming pared 4 bases from V and 2 bases from J, leaving 10 bases between. The germline gives CDR1 SGHTA, CDR2 FQGNSA. The CDR3 contains 14 residues.

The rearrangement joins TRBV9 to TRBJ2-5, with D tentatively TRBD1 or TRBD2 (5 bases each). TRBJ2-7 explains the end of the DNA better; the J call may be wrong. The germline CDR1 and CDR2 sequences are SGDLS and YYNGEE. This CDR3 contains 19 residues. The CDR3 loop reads CASSVDGGSYFGDSYEQYF. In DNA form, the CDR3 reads TGTGCCAGCAGCGTAGATGGGGGTAGCTACTTTGGGGACTCCTACGAGCAGTACTTC.

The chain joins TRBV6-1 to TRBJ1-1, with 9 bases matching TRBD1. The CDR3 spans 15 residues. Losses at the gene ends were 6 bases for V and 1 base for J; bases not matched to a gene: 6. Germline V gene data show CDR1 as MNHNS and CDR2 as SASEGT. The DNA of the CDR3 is TGTGCCAGCAGCTGGGACAGGGTGGGGAACACTGAAGCTTTCTTT. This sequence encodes CASSWDRVGNTEAFF.

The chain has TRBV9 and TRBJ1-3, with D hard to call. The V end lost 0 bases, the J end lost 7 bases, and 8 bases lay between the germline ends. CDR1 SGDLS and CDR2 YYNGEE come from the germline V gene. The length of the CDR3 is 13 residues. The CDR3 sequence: CASSVAEQNTIYF. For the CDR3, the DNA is TGTGCCAGCAGCGTAGCGGAACAGAACACCATATATTTT.

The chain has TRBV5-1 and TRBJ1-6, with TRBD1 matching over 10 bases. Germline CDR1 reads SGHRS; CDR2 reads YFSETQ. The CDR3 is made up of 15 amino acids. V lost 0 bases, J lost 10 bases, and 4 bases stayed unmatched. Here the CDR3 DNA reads TGCGCCAGCAGCTTGGCTGGGACAGGGGAATCACCCCTCCACTTT. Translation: CASSLAGTGESPLHF.

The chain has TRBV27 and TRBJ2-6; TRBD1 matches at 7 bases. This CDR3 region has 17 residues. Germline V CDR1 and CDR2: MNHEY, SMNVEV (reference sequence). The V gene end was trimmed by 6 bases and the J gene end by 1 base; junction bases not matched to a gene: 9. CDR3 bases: TGTGCCAGCAGCCAGGGACAGTTTCTTTCTGGGGCCAACGTCCTGACTTTC. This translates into CASSQGQFLSGANVLTF.

As DNA, the CDR3 is TGTGCCAGCAGTTACATTACCGGGGAGCTGTTTTTT. Residues: CASSYITGELFF. The chain is built from TRBV27 and TRBJ2-2; no reliable D call. Trimming left V 4 bases short and J 5 bases short, with 5 bases between. Germline assignment: CDR1 MNHEY and CDR2 SMNVEV (reference sequence). The CDR3 contains 12 residues.

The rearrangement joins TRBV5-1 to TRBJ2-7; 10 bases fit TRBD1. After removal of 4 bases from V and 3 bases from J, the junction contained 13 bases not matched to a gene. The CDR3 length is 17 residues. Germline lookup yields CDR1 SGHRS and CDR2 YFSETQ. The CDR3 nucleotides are TGCGCCAGCAGCCTCTACCCCGGGACAGGGGTAAGCTACGAGCAGTACTTC. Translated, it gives CASSLYPGTGVSYEQYF.

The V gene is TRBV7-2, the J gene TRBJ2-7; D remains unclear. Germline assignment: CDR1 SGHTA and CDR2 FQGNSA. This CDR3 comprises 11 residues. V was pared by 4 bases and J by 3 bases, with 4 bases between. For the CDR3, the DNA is TGTGCCAGCAGCTCCTACTACGAGCAGTACTTC. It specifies CASSSYYEQYF.